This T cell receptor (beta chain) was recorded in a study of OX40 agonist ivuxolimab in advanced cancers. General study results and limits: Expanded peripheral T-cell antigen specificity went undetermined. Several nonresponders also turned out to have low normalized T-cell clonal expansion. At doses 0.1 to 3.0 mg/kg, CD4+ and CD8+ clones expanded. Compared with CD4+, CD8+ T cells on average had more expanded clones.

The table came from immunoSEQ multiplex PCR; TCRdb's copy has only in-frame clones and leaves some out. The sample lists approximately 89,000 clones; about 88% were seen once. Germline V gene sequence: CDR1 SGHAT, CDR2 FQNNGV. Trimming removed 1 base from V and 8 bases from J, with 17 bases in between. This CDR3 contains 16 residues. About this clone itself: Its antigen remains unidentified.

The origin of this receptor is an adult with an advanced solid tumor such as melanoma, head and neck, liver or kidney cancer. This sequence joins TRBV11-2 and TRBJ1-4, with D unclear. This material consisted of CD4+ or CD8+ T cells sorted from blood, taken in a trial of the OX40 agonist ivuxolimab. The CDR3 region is CASSLVGQSLLEKLFF. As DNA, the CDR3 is TGTGCCAGCAGCTTAGTAGGGCAGAGCTTGTTGGAAAAACTGTTTTTT. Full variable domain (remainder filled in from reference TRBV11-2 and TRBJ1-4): EAGVAQSPRYKIIEKRQSVAFWCNPISGHATLYWYQQILGQGPKLLIQFQNNGVVDDSQLPKDRFSAERLKGVDSTLKIQPAKLEDSAVYLCASSLVGQSLLEKLFFGSGTQLSVL.